Shown below are 15 T cell receptor beta chains from a single sample sequenced in a study of T cells expressing NK-cell markers. TCRdb derives one entry per CDR3 protein from the 5' RACE reads, leaving out DNA. The sample includes about 540,000 distinct CDR3 sequences. The specimen sequenced was blood T cells: a sorted CD56 or NKG2C T cell subset, CD4+ or CD8+ T cells, or bulk PBMC T cells (not recorded which). These receptors were collected from a young man in good health.

The rearrangement links TRBV21-1 to TRBJ2-5; TCRdb's assignment of TRBD2 cannot be checked, as there is no DNA. TRBV21-1 is a known pseudogene. The CDR3 sequence is 17 residues long. The CDR3: CASSKGSSGNHQETQYF.

This chain links TRBV12-3 or TRBV12-4 with TRBJ1-2; TCRdb lists TRBD1, though no DNA is available to test this call. The CDR3 is 13 residues long. CDR3 sequence reads: CASSHNRGPGYIF.

The V gene is TRBV7-9, the J gene TRBJ2-5. Germline values: CDR1 SEHNR, CDR2 FQNEAQ (reference sequence). This CDR3 has 16 residues. The CDR3 sequence is CASSSLDTDSGETQYF.

This chain links TRBV28 with TRBJ2-1; TCRdb gives TRBD1 as the D gene, but with no DNA this cannot be confirmed. The length of the CDR3 is 14 residues. Per the germline V gene, CDR1 is MDHEN and CDR2 is SYDVKM. The CDR3 sequence: CASSLRGLANEQFF.

This chain joins TRBV7-2 and TRBJ2-5; checking the TCRdb D call of TRBD1 is not possible without DNA. The CDR3 sequence is 16 residues long. Germline V gene data show CDR1 as SGHTA and CDR2 as FQGNSA. The chain's CDR3 is CASSFGGRVSAETQYF.

The CDR3 region is CASSPRGEAGELFF. This chain uses TRBV18 with TRBJ2-2; TCRdb designates TRBD2, a call that cannot be tested without DNA. The CDR3 is 14 amino acids. Germline CDR1 KGHSH, CDR2 LQKENI. Based on the CDR3 plus reference TRBV18 and TRBJ2-2, the full variable domain is NAGVMQNPRHLVRRRGQEARLRCSPMKGHSHVYWYRQLPEEGLKFMVYLQKENIIDESGMPKERFSAEFPKEGPSILRIQQVVRGDSAAYFCASSPRGEAGELFFGEGSRLTVL.

The chain joins TRBV12-3 or TRBV12-4 to TRBJ2-3; TCRdb calls TRBD2, which cannot be checked without DNA. The CDR3 is 19 amino acids. The CDR3 protein is CASRIPPEIAGGEGDTQYF.

CDR3 in amino acids: CASSFPGLGVANTGELFF. The chain couples TRBV12-3 or TRBV12-4 to TRBJ2-2; TCRdb gives TRBD2 as the D gene, but with no DNA this cannot be confirmed. The CDR3 loop spans 18 amino acids.

The genes are TRBV12-3 or TRBV12-4 and TRBJ1-5. The CDR3 runs to 12 residues. The CDR3 here is CASSRAGPPQHF.

The chain has TRBV6-1 and TRBJ2-4; checking the TCRdb D call of TRBD1 is not possible without DNA. Per germline, CDR1 MNHNS and CDR2 SASEGT. CDR3 size: 14 residues. The CDR3 protein is CASSVAGAGNIQYF.

The chain couples TRBV28 to TRBJ1-6; the D gene TCRdb calls, TRBD1, cannot be checked with no DNA. Germline CDR1 is MDHEN and CDR2 is SYDVKM. The CDR3 runs to 20 residues. CDR3 amino acids: CASSGGGGTGAKEEYSPLHF.

The chain joins TRBV15 to TRBJ2-5; with no DNA, the TCRdb D assignment of TRBD1 cannot be verified. Germline CDR1 is LNHNV and CDR2 is YYDKDF (reference sequence). CDR3 length: 17 residues. The CDR3 loop is CATSRAGQGLFSETQYF.

This chain uses TRBV6-2 or TRBV6-3 with TRBJ2-1; TCRdb calls TRBD1, which cannot be checked without DNA. This CDR3 has 15 residues. Germline V lookup: CDR1 MNHEY, CDR2 SVGEGT. Here the CDR3 reads CASSYSDSFYNEQFF.

This chain joins TRBV7-9 and TRBJ2-3; there is no DNA to check the TCRdb D call of TRBD2. CDR1 SEHNR and CDR2 FQNEAQ come from the germline V gene (reference sequence). The CDR3 contains 14 residues. The CDR3 sequence: CASGEGPITDTQYF.

The chain couples TRBV27 to TRBJ2-3; no DNA is available, so the TRBD1 call from TCRdb remains unchecked. CDR3 length: 16 amino acids. Per germline, CDR1 MNHEY and CDR2 SMNVEV (reference sequence). CDR3 in amino acids: CASSPGTGLSTDTQYF.